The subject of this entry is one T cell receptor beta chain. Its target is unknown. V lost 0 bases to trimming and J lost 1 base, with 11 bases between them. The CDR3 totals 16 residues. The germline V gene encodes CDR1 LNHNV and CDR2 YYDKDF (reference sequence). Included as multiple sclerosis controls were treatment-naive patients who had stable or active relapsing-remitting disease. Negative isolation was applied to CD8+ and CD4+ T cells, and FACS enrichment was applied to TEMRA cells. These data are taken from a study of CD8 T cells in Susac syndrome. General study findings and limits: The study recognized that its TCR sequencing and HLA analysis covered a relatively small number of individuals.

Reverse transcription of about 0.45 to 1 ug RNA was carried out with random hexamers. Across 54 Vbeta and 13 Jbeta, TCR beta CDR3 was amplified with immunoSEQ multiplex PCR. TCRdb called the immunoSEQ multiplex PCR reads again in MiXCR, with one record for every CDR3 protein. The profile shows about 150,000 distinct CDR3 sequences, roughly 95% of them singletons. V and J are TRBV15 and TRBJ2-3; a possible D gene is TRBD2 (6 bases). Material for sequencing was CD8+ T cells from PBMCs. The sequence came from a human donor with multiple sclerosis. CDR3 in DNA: TGTGCCACCAGCAGAGATTCGCCTAGCGGCACAGATACGCAGTATTTT. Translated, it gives CATSRDSPSGTDTQYF.